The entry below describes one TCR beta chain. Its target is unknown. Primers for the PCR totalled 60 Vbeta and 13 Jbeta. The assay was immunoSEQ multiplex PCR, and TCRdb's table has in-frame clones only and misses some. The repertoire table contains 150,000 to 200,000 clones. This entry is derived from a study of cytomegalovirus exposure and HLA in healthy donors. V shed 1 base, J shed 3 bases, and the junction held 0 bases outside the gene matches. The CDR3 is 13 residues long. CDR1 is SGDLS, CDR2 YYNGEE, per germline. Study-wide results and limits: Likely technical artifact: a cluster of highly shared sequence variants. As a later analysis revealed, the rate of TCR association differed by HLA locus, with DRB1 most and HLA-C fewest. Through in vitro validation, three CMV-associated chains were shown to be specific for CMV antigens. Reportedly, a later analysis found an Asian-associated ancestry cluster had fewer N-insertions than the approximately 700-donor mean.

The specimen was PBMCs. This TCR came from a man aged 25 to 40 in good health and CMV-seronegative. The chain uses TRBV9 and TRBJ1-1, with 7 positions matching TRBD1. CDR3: CASSVRGHTEAFF. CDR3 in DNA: TGTGCCAGCAGCGTAAGGGGGCACACTGAAGCTTTCTTT.